The rows below give T cell receptor beta chains drawn from one sample of a study of regulatory T cells in long-lasting Graves disease. One entry per CDR3 protein results from TCRdb running MiXCR on the multiplex PCR reads. The table lists roughly 500,000 distinct CDR3 sequences, around 15% of them singletons. This same sample was also taken into another study, of T cells in Graves' hyperthyroidism and ophthalmopathy.

The material was peripheral blood mononuclear cells (PBMCs), obtained at new diagnosis, from a patient treated with antithyroid drugs. These receptors were taken from a woman aged 45-65 years with Graves disease. Both conserved end residues are part of each CDR3. Fields, in order: J gene, D gene, clone size, V gene, CDR3 protein, CDR3 DNA. D genes are given only for firm matches. Some rows have no size entry. The others give once, few or many, or a class for an expanded clone.

>TRBJ2-7|TRBD1|many|TRBV24-1
CATSDRQGKDSYEQYF
TGTGCCACCAGTGACAGACAGGGAAAGGACTCCTACGAGCAGTACTTC
>TRBJ2-7|TRBD2|many|TRBV7-9
CASSLGLAGVSIAYEQYF
TGTGCCAGCAGCTTAGGACTAGCGGGAGTCAGTATCGCCTACGAGCAGTACTTC
>TRBJ1-5|.|.|TRBV6-2/TRBV6-3
CASSGIPGGSNQPQHF
TGTGCCAGCAGTGGGATTCCGGGGGGCAGCAATCAGCCCCAGCATTTT
>TRBJ2-1|TRBD2|few|TRBV6-1
CASKPGLAHNEQFF
TGTGCCAGCAAACCGGGACTAGCCCACAATGAGCAGTTCTTC
>TRBJ2-7|.|few|TRBV20-1
CSANDWSSYEQYF
TGCAGTGCTAACGACTGGAGCTCCTACGAGCAGTACTTC
>TRBJ2-6|.|few|TRBV5-1
CASSPPLSGANVLTF
TGCGCCAGCAGTCCCCCCCTATCTGGGGCCAACGTCCTGACTTTC
>TRBJ1-4|TRBD1|.|TRBV6-1
CASSLNLGQATNEKLFF
TGTGCCAGCAGCCTAAACCTGGGACAGGCAACTAATGAAAAACTGTTTTTT
>TRBJ1-1|TRBD1|.|TRBV4-1
CASSQDKGQLRSISEAFF
TGCGCCAGCAGCCAAGATAAGGGACAGTTACGCTCGATTAGTGAAGCTTTCTTT
>TRBJ2-1|TRBD2|many|TRBV28
CASSTGLAPYNEQFF
TGTGCCAGCAGTACGGGACTAGCGCCATACAATGAGCAGTTCTTC
>TRBJ1-2|.|.|TRBV4-2
CASSQDAQTDGLGYGYTF
TGTGCCAGCAGCCAAGATGCCCAGACAGATGGGCTGGGATATGGCTACACCTTC
>TRBJ1-2|.|few|TRBV27
CACSTGFRYGYTF
TGTGCCTGCAGCACAGGGTTTCGCTATGGCTACACCTTC
>TRBJ1-2|TRBD1|few|TRBV6-5
CASTYSQGGYTF
TGTGCCAGCACATACTCACAGGGGGGCTACACCTTC
>TRBJ1-1|.|.|TRBV19
CASSIPSGRTEAFF
TGTGCCAGTAGTATACCTTCAGGGCGAACTGAAGCTTTCTTT
>TRBJ2-1|.|many|TRBV28
CASSSPAGSVDEQFF
TGTGCCAGCAGTTCGCCCGCGGGGAGCGTTGATGAGCAGTTCTTC
>TRBJ1-1|.|.|TRBV30
CAWNRANTEAFF
TGTGCCTGGAACAGGGCGAACACTGAAGCTTTCTTT
>TRBJ2-3|TRBD1|few|TRBV6-1
CASRTGPRSTDTQYF
TGTGCCAGCAGGACAGGGCCCAGATCAACAGATACGCAGTATTTT
>TRBJ2-7|TRBD1|many|TRBV5-1
CASSKGQMSSEQYF
TGCGCCAGCAGCAAGGGACAGATGAGCTCCGAGCAGTACTTC
>TRBJ1-1|TRBD1|many|TRBV12-3/TRBV12-4
CASSFEHTGVTEAFF
TGTGCCAGCAGTTTTGAACACACAGGGGTCACTGAAGCTTTCTTT
>TRBJ1-2|.|many|TRBV5-5
CASSLFSGGGYGYTF
TGTGCCAGCAGCTTGTTCTCGGGGGGCGGCTATGGCTACACCTTC
>TRBJ2-1|.|many|TRBV6-5
CASSYNGQNNEQFF
TGTGCCAGCAGTTACAACGGACAAAACAATGAGCAGTTCTTC
>TRBJ1-2|.|many|TRBV28
CASSLNGPYGYTF
TGTGCCAGCAGTTTGAACGGACCCTATGGCTACACCTTC
>TRBJ2-7|TRBD1|many|TRBV7-9
CATTGAGGYEQYF
TGTGCCACCACTGGGGCAGGGGGCTACGAGCAGTACTTC
>TRBJ2-7|.|few|TRBV6-2/TRBV6-3
CASRGMDRGGGEQYF
TGTGCCAGCAGGGGAATGGACAGAGGGGGAGGCGAGCAGTACTTC
>TRBJ2-5|.|many|TRBV28
CASRGRQSQTQYF
TGTGCCAGCAGGGGCCGACAGTCCCAGACCCAGTACTTC
>TRBJ1-1|.|many|TRBV10-3
CAISDIRVGHGNTEAFF
TGTGCCATCAGTGATATCAGGGTTGGGCATGGGAACACTGAAGCTTTCTTT
>TRBJ2-1|.|many|TRBV7-8
CASSLVSAGNNEQFF
TGTGCCAGCAGCTTAGTCTCCGCAGGGAACAATGAGCAGTTCTTC
>TRBJ1-2|.|few|TRBV5-1
CASSLGTLNGHGYTF
TGCGCCAGCAGCTTGGGGACGCTCAACGGGCATGGCTACACCTTC
>TRBJ2-3|.|many|TRBV6-4
CASRGPWTSNRTDTQYF
TGTGCCAGCAGAGGACCTTGGACTTCCAACCGCACAGATACGCAGTATTTT
>TRBJ2-7|TRBD2|few|TRBV20-1
CSARGLAGEQYF
TGCAGTGCTAGGGGACTAGCGGGCGAGCAGTACTTC
>TRBJ1-5|.|.|TRBV27
CASRRSSDYSNQPQHF
TGTGCCAGCAGGAGATCAAGTGACTATAGCAATCAGCCCCAGCATTTT
>TRBJ2-3|TRBD1|many|TRBV2
CASRLDRVTDTQYF
TGTGCCAGCAGGCTCGACAGGGTAACAGATACGCAGTATTTT
>TRBJ2-1|TRBD2|many|TRBV28
CATDTGLGFNEQFF
TGTGCCACCGATACGGGACTAGGATTCAATGAGCAGTTCTTC
>TRBJ2-7|TRBD2|.|TRBV30
CAWTSGGYEQYF
TGTGCCTGGACTAGCGGAGGATACGAGCAGTACTTC
>TRBJ2-7|TRBD1|few|TRBV24-1
CATSPGTGRYEQYF
TGTGCCACCAGCCCTGGGACAGGGCGGTACGAGCAGTACTTC
>TRBJ1-5|TRBD1|few|TRBV6-1
CASSPRGQGDNQPQHF
TGTGCCAGCAGCCCCAGGGGACAGGGTGACAATCAGCCCCAGCATTTT
>TRBJ2-1|TRBD2|many|TRBV28
CASSLRPLAEYNEQFF
TGTGCCAGCAGTTTACGACCACTAGCGGAGTACAATGAGCAGTTCTTC
>TRBJ1-5|.|few|TRBV5-6
CASSLAGSGNQPQHF
TGTGCCAGCAGCTTGGCGGGCAGTGGCAATCAGCCCCAGCATTTT
>TRBJ2-7|.|few|TRBV29-1
CSVVLPGVEQYF
TGCAGCGTTGTTCTACCCGGGGTAGAGCAGTACTTC
>TRBJ1-2|.|few|TRBV25-1
CASSDLGRSWGYTF
TGTGCCAGCAGTGACCTCGGACGGAGCTGGGGCTACACCTTC
>TRBJ1-5|.|many|TRBV2
CASSGQGNNQPQHF
TGTGCCAGCAGTGGGCAGGGAAACAATCAGCCCCAGCATTTT